This T cell receptor (beta chain) was captured in a study of cytomegalovirus exposure and HLA in healthy donors. The overall study: From donors who were HLA-typed, an early data release held 70 million to 90 million unique TCRs. Overall study results and limits: Previously analyzed data showed that most TCR beta V segments were productive at a frequency of about 90% or about 30%. A later analysis reportedly identified an Asian-associated ancestry cluster as carrying fewer N-insertions than the approximately 710-donor mean. Some V segments could not be told apart, so they were left out, TRBV6-2 and TRBV6-3 among them.

As to this clone: What it binds is unknown.

The CDR3 extends over 15 amino acids. The V and J ends lost 2 bases and 4 bases respectively, with 9 bases between them. CDR1 is MNHNS, CDR2 SASEGT, per germline. PCR used 60 Vbeta primers and 13 Jbeta primers. Clones were sequenced by immunoSEQ multiplex PCR, and TCRdb holds only the in-frame ones, with some missing. The table has some 130,000 clones, 70% to 80% seen once. This chain connects TRBV6-1 to TRBJ1-6; D is unclear. Specimen: PBMCs. The sequence was collected from a woman between 50 and 59 years old in good health and CMV-seronegative. The CDR3 coding sequence is TGTGCCAGCAGTGAAAGTCGGGTGTATAATTCACCCCTCCACTTT. Its protein product is CASSESRVYNSPLHF.